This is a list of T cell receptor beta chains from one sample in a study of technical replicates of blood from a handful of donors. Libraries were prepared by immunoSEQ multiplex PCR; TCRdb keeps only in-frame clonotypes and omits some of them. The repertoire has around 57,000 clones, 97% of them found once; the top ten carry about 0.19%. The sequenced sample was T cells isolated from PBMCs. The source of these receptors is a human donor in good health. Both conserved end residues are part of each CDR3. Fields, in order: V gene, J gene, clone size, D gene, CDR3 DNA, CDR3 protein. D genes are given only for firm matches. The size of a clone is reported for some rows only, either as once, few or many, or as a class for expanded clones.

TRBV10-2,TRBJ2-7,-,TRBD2,TGCGCCAGCGATGTGACTAGCGGGAGCTCCTACGAGCAGTACTTC,CASDVTSGSSYEQYF
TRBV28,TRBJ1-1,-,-,TGTGCCAGCAGTTTATTTTCGGCAGGCATAATTACGGGGGTGAACACTGAAGCTTTCTTT,CASSLFSAGIITGVNTEAFF
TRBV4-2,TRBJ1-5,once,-,TGTGCCAGCAGCCAAGGCACAGGCCTGAATCAGCCCCAGCATTTT,CASSQGTGLNQPQHF
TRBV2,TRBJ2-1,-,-,TGTGCCAGACGGCGGGGAAATGAGCAGTTCTTC,CARRRGNEQFF
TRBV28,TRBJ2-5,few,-,TGTGCCAGCAGTCAACCGGGGACCCAGTACTTC,CASSQPGTQYF
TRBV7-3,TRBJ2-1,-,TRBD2,TGTGCCAGCAGCTATCTAGCGGGGGGCCTCAATGAGCAGTTCTTC,CASSYLAGGLNEQFF
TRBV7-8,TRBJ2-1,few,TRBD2,TGTGCCAGCAGCTTATTGTCTAGCGGGGGGGCCGGTGAGCAGTTCTTC,CASSLLSSGGAGEQFF
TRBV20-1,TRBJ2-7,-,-,TGCAGTGCTAGATTGACTCGCGAGCAGTACTTC,CSARLTREQYF
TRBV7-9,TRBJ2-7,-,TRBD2,TGTGCCAGCAGCTTGGGACTAGCGGCCGAGCAGTACTTC,CASSLGLAAEQYF
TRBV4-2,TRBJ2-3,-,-,TGTGCCAGCAGCCAAGTTGCCCCCAGCCTAGCCCTCGATACGCAGTATTTT,CASSQVAPSLALDTQYF
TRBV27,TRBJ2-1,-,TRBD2,TGTGCCAGCAGTTTAAGGCTAGCGGGAGTCGTATCCTACAATGAGCAGTTCTTC,CASSLRLAGVVSYNEQFF
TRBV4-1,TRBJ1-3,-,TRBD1,TGCGCCAGCAGCCAAGAAGACAGGGGAGGAGGAAACACCATATATTTT,CASSQEDRGGGNTIYF
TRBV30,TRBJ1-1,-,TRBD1,TGTGCCTGGGACCCTCCGGGACAGGGGGCTACTGAAGCTTTCTTT,CAWDPPGQGATEAFF
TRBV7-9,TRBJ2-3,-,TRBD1,TGTGCCAGCAGCTTAGCGGTGACAGGGACAGATACGCAGTATTTT,CASSLAVTGTDTQYF
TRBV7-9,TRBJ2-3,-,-,TGTGCCAGCAGTTTCGGTTCCAGCGGGAGCACAGATACGCAGTATTTT,CASSFGSSGSTDTQYF
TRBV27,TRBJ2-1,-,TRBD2,TGTGCCAGCAGTTTAGTGGGAGGGTACAATGAGCAGTTCTTC,CASSLVGGYNEQFF
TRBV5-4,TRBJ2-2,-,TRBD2,TGTGCCAGCAGAACTAGCGGGGGACCCTATTCCACCGGGGAGCTGTTTTTT,CASRTSGGPYSTGELFF
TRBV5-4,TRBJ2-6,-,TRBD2,TGTGCCACCGCCCGGACTAGCGGGTACCTCTCTGGGGCCAACGTCCTGACTTTC,CATARTSGYLSGANVLTF
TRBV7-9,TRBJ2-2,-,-,TGTGCCAGCACGGCGGCGGCCGGGGAGCTGTTTTTT,CASTAAAGELFF
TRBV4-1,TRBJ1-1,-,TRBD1,TGCGCCAGCGGACAGGGATTGGACACTGAAGCTTTCTTT,CASGQGLDTEAFF
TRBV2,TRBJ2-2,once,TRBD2,TGTGCCAGCAGTGACGCGACTAGCGGGAGTACCGGGGAGCTGTTTTTT,CASSDATSGSTGELFF
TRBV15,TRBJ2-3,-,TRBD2,TGTGCCACCAGCCGGGGCCGCGTTGCTAGCGGAACAGATACGCAGTATTTT,CATSRGRVASGTDTQYF
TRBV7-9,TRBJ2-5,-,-,TGTGCCAGCAGCTTATCCGGAGAGACCCAGTACTTC,CASSLSGETQYF
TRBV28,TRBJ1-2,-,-,TGTGCCAGCAGGTTTGAGGGACTCGCCCAATATGGCTACACCTTC,CASRFEGLAQYGYTF
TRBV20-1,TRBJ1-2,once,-,TGCAGTGCCGAAGAGAGCTATGGCTACACCTTC,CSAEESYGYTF
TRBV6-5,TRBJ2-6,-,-,TGTGCCAGCAGTTACCGAGGCCCCCCTGGGGCCAACGTCCTGACTTTC,CASSYRGPPGANVLTF
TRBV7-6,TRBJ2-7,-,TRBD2,TGTGCCAGCAGCTTGATTAGCGGGGGGGCCCCCGAGCAGTACTTC,CASSLISGGAPEQYF
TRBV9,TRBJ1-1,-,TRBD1,TGTGCCAGCAGCCCGACGGACAGGGGGTTCATCGAAGCTTTCTTT,CASSPTDRGFIEAFF
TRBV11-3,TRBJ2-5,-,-,TGTGCCAGCAGCTCGTACAGGGACGAAGCGGGGGAGACCCAGTACTTC,CASSSYRDEAGETQYF
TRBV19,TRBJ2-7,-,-,TGTGCCAGTAGTCCCCGGACAGGGGGCCGGCTAGCGGGAGACCACGAGCAGTACTTC,CASSPRTGGRLAGDHEQYF
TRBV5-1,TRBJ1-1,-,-,TGCGCCAGCAGCTTGGATGCAGTGAACACTGAAGCTTTCTTT,CASSLDAVNTEAFF
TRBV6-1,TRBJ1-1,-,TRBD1,TGTGCCAGCAGTGCCCAGACAGGGGGGAACACTGAAGCTTTCTTT,CASSAQTGGNTEAFF
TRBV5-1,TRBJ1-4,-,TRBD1,TGCGCCAGCAGCTTCGTAGGAGGACAGGGGGGTGAAAAACTGTTTTTT,CASSFVGGQGGEKLFF
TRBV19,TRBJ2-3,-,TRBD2,TGTGCCAGTAGCGCGACTAGCGGGAGGGCCCTAGATACGCAGTATTTT,CASSATSGRALDTQYF
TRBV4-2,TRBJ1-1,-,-,TGTGCCAGCAGCGGAAACGAGGCTGAAGCTTTCTTT,CASSGNEAEAFF
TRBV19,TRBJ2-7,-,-,TGTGCCAGTAGAGAGAGACTGGGCGAGCAGTACTTC,CASRERLGEQYF
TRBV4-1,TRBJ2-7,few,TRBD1,TGCGCCAGCAGCCAACCCGACAGGGGACAATACGAGCAGTACTTC,CASSQPDRGQYEQYF
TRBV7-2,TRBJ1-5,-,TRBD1,TGTGCCAGCAGCTTAGCCGGACAGGTGAATCAGCCCCAGCATTTT,CASSLAGQVNQPQHF
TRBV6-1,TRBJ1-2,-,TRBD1,TGTGCCAGCAGTGAATTCCCCCGGACAGGGGAGGATGGCTACACCTTC,CASSEFPRTGEDGYTF
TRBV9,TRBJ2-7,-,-,TGTGCCAGCAGCACCACAGGGTACGAGCAGTACTTC,CASSTTGYEQYF
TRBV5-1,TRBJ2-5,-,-,TGCGCCAGCAGGGAGCAAGAGACCCAGTACTTC,CASREQETQYF
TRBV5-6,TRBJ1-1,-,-,TGTGCCAGCAGCTTAGGAGGGCCCAGGGAAGCTTTCTTT,CASSLGGPREAFF
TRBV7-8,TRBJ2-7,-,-,TGTGCCAGCAGCTTAGGAGGCCGAGTCTACGAGCAGTACTTC,CASSLGGRVYEQYF
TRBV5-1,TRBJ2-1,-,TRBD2,TGCGCCAGCAGCTTGGGACTAGCGGGTCACTATGAGCAGTTCTTC,CASSLGLAGHYEQFF
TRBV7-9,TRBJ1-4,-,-,TGTGCCAGCAGCGGCTTAAGGGGGGGGCTCGGTGAAAAACTGTTTTTT,CASSGLRGGLGEKLFF
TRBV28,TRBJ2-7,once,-,TGTGCCAGCAGTCCAAGAGGGATCGGGGAGCAGTACTTC,CASSPRGIGEQYF
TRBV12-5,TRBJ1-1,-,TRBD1,TGTGCTAGTGGTTTGGTAATTTCTGGGTCAGAATACAGAGTAGAGGACAGGGGAGCTGAAGCTTTCTTT,CASGLVISGSEYRVEDRGAEAFF
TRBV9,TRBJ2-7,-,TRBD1,TGTGCCAGCAGCGTAGCCCCTGACAGGGGGATATCCTACGAGCAGTACTTC,CASSVAPDRGISYEQYF
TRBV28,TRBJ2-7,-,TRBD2,TGTGCCAGCAGACATCTCCGACTAGCGGGAGTCAAACTAAACCCCTACGAGCAGTACTTC,CASRHLRLAGVKLNPYEQYF